The clone carrying this T cell receptor beta chain was found once. Its antigen is still unknown. The sample belongs to a study of OX40 agonist ivuxolimab in advanced cancers. Study at large: Hepatocellular carcinoma, melanoma, renal cell or head and neck cancer affected the dose-escalation patients.

Study outcomes and limitations: There was clonal expansion of CD4+ and CD8+ blood T cells by week 6 at 0.1 to 3.0 mg/kg. What antigens the expanded peripheral T cells recognized was never established.

Libraries were prepared by immunoSEQ multiplex PCR; TCRdb keeps only in-frame clonotypes and omits some of them. Of fewer than 50,000 clones listed, about 90% are singletons. Patients were excluded for autoimmune disease history or systemic immunosuppression. The sample was CD4+ or CD8+ T cells sorted from blood, taken in a trial of the OX40 agonist ivuxolimab. This receptor was obtained from an adult with an advanced solid tumor such as melanoma, head and neck, liver or kidney cancer.

The CDR3 region is CAISESTSGTPSTDTQYF. In nucleotides, the CDR3 is TGTGCCATCAGTGAGTCGACAAGCGGAACCCCAAGCACAGATACGCAGTATTTT. The chain couples TRBV10-3 to TRBJ2-3, with D tentatively TRBD2 (5 bases). Between the trimmed V and J ends, which lost 0 bases and 0 bases, there was a span of 16 bases. Germline loops: CDR1 ENHRY, CDR2 SYGVKD. The CDR3 contains 18 residues.